The entry that follows covers one T cell receptor beta chain sequence. What it recognizes is unknown. The V gene's germline CDR1 is SGHNT and CDR2 YENEEA. This CDR3 spans 15 amino acids. Trimming removed 5 bases from V and 3 bases from J; junction bases left unmatched: 7. Generation of TCR beta libraries employed quantitative 5'-RACE incorporating molecular barcodes. One entry per CDR3 protein results from TCRdb running MiXCR on the 5' RACE reads. The sample yields 340,000 or so distinct CDR3 sequences, roughly 15% seen once. The sample originates from a study of CD8 T cells in ankylosing spondylitis. Study-wide results and caveats: Relatively scarce in peripheral blood, disease-linked clones were CD8+. Eight highly homologous variants made up a TCR beta motif, and this motif appeared characteristic of ankylosing spondylitis blood.

The chain is built from TRBV11-3 and TRBJ1-1, with 9 nucleotides matching TRBD1. This TCR was sampled from a male donor with ankylosing spondylitis or in good health (not recorded which). Material: blood, either unsorted or a sorted T cell fraction (not recorded which). CDR3 in amino acids: CASSPRDRDDTEAFF. The DNA of the CDR3 is TGTGCCAGCAGCCCCCGGGACAGGGATGACACTGAAGCTTTCTTT. Using reference TRBV11-3 and TRBJ1-1 for the parts outside the CDR3, the full variable domain is EAGVVQSPRYKIIEKKQPVAFWCNPISGHNTLYWYLQNLGQGPELLIRYENEEAVDDSQLPKDRFSAERLKGVDSTLKIQPAELGDSAVYLCASSPRDRDDTEAFFGQGTRLTVV.